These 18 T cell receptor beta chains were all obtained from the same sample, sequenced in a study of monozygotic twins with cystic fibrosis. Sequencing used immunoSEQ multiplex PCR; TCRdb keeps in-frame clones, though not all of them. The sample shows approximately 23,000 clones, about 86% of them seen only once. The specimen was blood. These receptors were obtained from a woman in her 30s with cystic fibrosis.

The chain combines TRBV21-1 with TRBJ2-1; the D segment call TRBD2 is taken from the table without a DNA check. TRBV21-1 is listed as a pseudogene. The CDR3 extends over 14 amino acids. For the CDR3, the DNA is TGTGCCAGCAGCCCCCAAGGCGGGACTAGCGTCTTGGTCTTC. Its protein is CASSPQGGTSVLVF.

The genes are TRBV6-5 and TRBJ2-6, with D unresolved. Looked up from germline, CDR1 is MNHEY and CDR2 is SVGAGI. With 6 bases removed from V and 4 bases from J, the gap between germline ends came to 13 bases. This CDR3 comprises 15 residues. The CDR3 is CASSPLPLGANVLTF. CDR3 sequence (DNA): TGTGCCAGCAGCCCCTTGCCGTTGGGGGCCAACGTCCTGACTTTC.

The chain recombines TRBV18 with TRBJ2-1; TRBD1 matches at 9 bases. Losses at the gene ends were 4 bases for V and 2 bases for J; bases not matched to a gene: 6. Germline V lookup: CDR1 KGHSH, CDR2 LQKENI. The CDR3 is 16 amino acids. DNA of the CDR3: TGTGCCAGCTCACTCGGCCGGGACAGGGCCTACAATGAGCAGTTCTTC. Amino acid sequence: CASSLGRDRAYNEQFF.

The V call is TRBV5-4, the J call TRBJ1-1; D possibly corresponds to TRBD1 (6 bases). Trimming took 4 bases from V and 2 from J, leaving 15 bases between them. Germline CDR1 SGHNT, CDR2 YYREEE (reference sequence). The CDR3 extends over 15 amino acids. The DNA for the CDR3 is TGTGCCAGCAGCCCGCGACAGGCGGTAAACACTGAAGCTTTCTTT. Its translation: CASSPRQAVNTEAFF.

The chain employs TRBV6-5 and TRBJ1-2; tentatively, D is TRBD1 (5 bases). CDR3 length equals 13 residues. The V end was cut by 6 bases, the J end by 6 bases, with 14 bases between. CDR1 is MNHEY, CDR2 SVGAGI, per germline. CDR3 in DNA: TGTGCCAGCAGGTTTATAGGCAGGGATGGCTACACCTTC. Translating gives CASRFIGRDGYTF.

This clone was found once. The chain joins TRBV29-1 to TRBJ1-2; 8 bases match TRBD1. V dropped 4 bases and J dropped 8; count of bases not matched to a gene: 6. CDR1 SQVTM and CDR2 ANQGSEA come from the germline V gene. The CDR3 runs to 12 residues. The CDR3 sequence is CSVAGQVGGYTF. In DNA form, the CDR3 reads TGCAGCGTTGCGGGACAGGTTGGCGGCTACACCTTC.

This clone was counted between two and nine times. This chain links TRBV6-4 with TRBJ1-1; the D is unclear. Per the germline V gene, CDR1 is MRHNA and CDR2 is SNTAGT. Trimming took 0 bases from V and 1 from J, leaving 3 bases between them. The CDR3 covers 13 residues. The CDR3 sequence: CASSDSENTEAFF. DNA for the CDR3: TGTGCCAGCAGTGACTCGGAGAACACTGAAGCTTTCTTT.

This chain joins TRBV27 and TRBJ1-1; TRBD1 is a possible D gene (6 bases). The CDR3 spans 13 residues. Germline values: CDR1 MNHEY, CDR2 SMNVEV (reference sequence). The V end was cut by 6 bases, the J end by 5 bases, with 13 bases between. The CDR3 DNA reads TGTGCCAGCAGAGATACAGGGAGGACTGAAGCTTTCTTT. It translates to CASRDTGRTEAFF.

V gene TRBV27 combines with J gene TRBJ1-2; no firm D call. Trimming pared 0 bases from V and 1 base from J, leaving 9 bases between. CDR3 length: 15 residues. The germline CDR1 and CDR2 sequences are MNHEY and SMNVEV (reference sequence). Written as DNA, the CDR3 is TGTGCCAGCAGTTTATCTGGAGGGAATAACTATGGCTACACCTTC. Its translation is CASSLSGGNNYGYTF.

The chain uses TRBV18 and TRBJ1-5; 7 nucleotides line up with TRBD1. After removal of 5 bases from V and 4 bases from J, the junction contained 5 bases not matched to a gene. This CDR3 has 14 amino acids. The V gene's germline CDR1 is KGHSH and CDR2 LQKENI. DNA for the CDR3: TGTGCCAGCTCAGGGATACAGGGGAATCAGCCCCAGCATTTT. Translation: CASSGIQGNQPQHF.

The DNA of the CDR3 is TGTGCCAGCAGCCCGGACAGCGGATACCAAGAGACCCAGTACTTC. Encoded protein: CASSPDSGYQETQYF. The chain has TRBV5-6 and TRBJ2-5, with D tentatively TRBD1 (6 bases). CDR3 length: 15 residues. Per germline, CDR1 SGHDT and CDR2 YYEEEE. V lost 4 bases and J lost 0, with 13 bases in between.

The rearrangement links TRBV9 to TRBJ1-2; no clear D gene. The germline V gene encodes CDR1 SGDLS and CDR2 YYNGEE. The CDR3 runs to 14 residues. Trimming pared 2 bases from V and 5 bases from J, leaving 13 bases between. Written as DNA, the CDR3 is TGTGCCAGCAGCGTCGACGGGCGGGAGTATGGCTACACCTTC. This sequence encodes CASSVDGREYGYTF. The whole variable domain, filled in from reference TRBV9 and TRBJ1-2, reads DSGVTQTPKHLITATGQRVTLRCSPRSGDLSVYWYQQSLDQGLQFLIQYYNGEERAKGNILERFSAQQFPDLHSELNLSSLELGDSALYFCASSVDGREYGYTFGSGTRLTVV.

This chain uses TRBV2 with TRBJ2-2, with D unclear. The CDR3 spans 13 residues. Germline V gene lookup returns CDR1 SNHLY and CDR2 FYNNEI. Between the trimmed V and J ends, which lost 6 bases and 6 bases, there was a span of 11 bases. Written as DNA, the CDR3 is TGTGCCAGCAGCCCCGACGGCGCCGGGGAGCTGTTTTTT. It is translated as CASSPDGAGELFF.

Here the CDR3 DNA reads TGTGCCAGCCGCCTCAAGATAGAATCGTACGAGCAGTACTTC. Protein sequence: CASRLKIESYEQYF. The chain employs TRBV6-5 and TRBJ2-7; D is undetermined. The CDR3 contains 14 residues. The V end lost 8 bases, the J end lost 4 bases, and 18 bases lay between the germline ends. CDR1 MNHEY and CDR2 SVGAGI come from the germline V gene.

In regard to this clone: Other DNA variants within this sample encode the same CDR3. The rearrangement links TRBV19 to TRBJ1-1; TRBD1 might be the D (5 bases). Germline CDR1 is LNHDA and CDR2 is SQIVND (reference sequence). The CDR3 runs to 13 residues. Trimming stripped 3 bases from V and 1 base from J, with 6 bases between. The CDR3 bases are TGTGCCAGTAGTATCGGGACGAACACTGAAGCTTTCTTT. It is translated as CASSIGTNTEAFF.

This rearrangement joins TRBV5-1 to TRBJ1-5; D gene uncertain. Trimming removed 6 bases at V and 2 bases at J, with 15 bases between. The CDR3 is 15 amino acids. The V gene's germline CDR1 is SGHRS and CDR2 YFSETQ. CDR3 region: CASKEGIGGNQPQHF. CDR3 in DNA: TGCGCCAGCAAGGAGGGAATTGGAGGCAATCAGCCCCAGCATTTT.

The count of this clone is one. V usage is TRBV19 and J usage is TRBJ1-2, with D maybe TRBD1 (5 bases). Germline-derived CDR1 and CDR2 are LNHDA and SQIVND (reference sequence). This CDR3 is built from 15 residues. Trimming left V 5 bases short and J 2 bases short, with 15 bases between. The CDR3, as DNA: TGTGCCAGTAGTGCTCCGGGGGGATCGAACTATGGCTACACCTTC. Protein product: CASSAPGGSNYGYTF.

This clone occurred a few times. The CDR3 loop reads CASRSAVYSGNTIYF. CDR3 nucleotide sequence: TGTGCCAGCAGGTCGGCGGTGTACTCTGGAAACACCATATATTTT. This chain joins TRBV11-2 and TRBJ1-3; D unresolved. The CDR3 spans 15 residues. Germline V lookup: CDR1 SGHAT, CDR2 FQNNGV. V was pared by 6 bases and J by 0 bases, with 12 bases between.